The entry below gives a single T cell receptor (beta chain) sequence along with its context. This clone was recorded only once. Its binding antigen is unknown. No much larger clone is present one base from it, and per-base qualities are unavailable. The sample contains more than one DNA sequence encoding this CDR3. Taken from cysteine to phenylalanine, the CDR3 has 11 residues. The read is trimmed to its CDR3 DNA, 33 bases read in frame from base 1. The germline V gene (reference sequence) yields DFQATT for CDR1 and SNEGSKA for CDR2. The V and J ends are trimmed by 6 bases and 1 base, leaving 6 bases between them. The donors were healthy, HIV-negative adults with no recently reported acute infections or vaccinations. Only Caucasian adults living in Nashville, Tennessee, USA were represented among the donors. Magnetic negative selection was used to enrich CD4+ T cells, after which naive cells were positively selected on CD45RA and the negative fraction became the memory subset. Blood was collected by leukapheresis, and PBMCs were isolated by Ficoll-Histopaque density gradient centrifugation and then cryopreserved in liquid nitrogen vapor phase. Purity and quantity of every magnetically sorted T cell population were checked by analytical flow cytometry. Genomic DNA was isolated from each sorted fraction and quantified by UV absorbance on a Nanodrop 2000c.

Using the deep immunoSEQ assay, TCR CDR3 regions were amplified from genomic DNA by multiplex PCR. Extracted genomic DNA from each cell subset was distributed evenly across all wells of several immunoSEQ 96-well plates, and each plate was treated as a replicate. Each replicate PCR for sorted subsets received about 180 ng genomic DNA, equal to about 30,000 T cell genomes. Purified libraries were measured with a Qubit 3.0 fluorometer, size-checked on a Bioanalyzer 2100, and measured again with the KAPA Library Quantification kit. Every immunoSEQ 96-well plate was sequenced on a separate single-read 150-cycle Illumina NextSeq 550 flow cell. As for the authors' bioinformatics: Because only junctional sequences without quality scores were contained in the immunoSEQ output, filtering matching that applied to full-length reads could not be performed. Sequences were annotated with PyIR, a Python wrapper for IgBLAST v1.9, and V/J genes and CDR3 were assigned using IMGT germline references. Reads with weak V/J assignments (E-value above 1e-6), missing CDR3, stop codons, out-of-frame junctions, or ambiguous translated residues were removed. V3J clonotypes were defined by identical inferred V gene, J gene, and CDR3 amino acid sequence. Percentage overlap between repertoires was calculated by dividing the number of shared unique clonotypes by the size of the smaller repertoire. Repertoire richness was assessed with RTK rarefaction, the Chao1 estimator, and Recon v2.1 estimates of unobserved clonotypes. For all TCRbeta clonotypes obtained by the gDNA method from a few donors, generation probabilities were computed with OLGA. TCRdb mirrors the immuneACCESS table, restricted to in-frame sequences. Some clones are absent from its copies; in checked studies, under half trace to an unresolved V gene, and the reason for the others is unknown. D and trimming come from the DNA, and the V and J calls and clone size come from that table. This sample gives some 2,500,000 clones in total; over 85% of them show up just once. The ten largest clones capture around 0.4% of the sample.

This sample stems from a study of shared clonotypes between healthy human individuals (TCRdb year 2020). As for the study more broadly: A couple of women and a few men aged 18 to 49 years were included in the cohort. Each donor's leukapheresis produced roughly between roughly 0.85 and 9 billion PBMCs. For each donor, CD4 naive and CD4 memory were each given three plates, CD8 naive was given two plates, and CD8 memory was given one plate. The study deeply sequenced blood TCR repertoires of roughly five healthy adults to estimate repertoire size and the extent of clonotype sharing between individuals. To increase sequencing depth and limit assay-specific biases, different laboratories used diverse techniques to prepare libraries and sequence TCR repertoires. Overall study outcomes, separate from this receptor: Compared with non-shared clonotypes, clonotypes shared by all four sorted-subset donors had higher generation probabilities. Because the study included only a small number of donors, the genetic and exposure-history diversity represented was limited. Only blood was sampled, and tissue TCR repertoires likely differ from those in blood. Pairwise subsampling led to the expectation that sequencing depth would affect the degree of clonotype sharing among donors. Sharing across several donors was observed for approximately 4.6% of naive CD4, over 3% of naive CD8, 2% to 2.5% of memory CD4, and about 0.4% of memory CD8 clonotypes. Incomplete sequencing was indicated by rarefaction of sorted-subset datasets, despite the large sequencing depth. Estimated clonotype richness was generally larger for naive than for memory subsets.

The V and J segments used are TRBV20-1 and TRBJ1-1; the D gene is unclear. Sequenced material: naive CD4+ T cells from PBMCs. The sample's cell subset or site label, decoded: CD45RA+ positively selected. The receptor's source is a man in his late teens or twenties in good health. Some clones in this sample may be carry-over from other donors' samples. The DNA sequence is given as TGCAGTGCGGCCCCGAACACTGAAGCTTTCTTT. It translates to CSAAPNTEAFF.